Detailed here is one TCR beta chain. The data are from a study of technical replicates of blood from several donors. The CDR3 length is 16 residues. After removal of 5 bases from V and 6 bases from J, the junction contained 12 bases not matched to a gene. Germline V CDR1 and CDR2: LNHDA, SQIVND (reference sequence). Profiled with immunoSEQ multiplex PCR; TCRdb holds only in-frame clones, not every one. The sample lists 95,000 to 100,000 clones, 90% to 96% occurring once. This chain joins TRBV19 and TRBJ2-1, with 8 bases identical to TRBD2. The sequence came from a human donor in good health. Sequencing used T cells isolated from PBMCs. In nucleotides, the CDR3 is TGTGCCAGTAGTTTTTCTCCGGGACTAGTGTCCAATGAGCAGTTCTTC. It translates to CASSFSPGLVSNEQFF. Together with reference TRBV19 and TRBJ2-1, the CDR3 gives the full variable domain: DGGITQSPKYLFRKEGQNVTLSCEQNLNHDAMYWYRQDPGQGLRLIYYSQIVNDFQKGDIAEGYSVSREKKESFPLTVTSAQKNPTAFYLCASSFSPGLVSNEQFFGPGTRLTVL.